These 9 T cell receptor beta chains came from one sample sequenced in a study of tumor and adjacent non-tumor tissue in lung cancer. This sample's RNA came from whole unsorted tissue. Three rounds of nested PCR, following a modified ARM-PCR protocol, produced the TCRbeta library. TCRdb passed the multiplex PCR reads through MiXCR, listing each CDR3 protein once. Here the sample spans just over 200,000 distinct CDR3 sequences, less than 80% being singletons. Sequenced sample: lung tumor tissue. The receptors derive from a man aged 60-69 years with non-small cell lung cancer.

Points on this clonotype: A much larger clonotype is one base distant, so this may be a read error. V and J are TRBV29-1 and TRBJ1-2; D is uncertain. V was cut by 4 bases and J by 8 bases, with 20 bases left in between. Germline loops: CDR1 SQVTM, CDR2 ANQGSEA. The CDR3 loop spans 14 amino acids. This chain's CDR3 is CSVAEPPADVGYTF. For the CDR3, the DNA is TGCAGCGTTGCTGAGCCGCCTGCCGATGTAGGCTACACCTTC.

On this clonotype itself: Its ends do not fully match the called genes, so a read error is possible. The chain carries TRBV10-2 and TRBJ1-1; D perhaps matches TRBD1 (5 bases). The V gene's germline CDR1 is WSHSY and CDR2 SAAADI. This CDR3 is 15 amino acids long. Here the CDR3 DNA reads TGCGCCAGCAGTGGAGTGGGGCAGGTGAACACTGAACCTTTCTTT. Translating gives CASSGVGQVNTEPFF.

As concerns this clonotype: One end of the junction fails to match germline, which may point to a read error. This chain uses TRBV6-1 with TRBJ1-2; D is possibly TRBD1 (6 bases). Germline V gene data show CDR1 as MNHNS and CDR2 as SASEGT. The CDR3 spans 15 residues. CDR3 amino acids: CVSSEEGGPNYGYTF. CDR3 sequence (DNA): TGTGTCAGCAGTGAAGAGGGGGGGCCCAACTATGGCTACACCTTC.

Worth noting for this clonotype: This may be a read error: a much more frequent sequence differs by one nucleotide. This chain joins TRBV20-1 and TRBJ2-1, with 7 bases lining up with TRBD2. The CDR3 spans 15 residues. Germline CDR1 DFQATT, CDR2 SNEGSKA (reference sequence). The V gene end was trimmed by 3 bases and the J gene end by 5 bases; junction bases not matched to a gene: 10. The CDR3 protein is CSARGGTTGNNEQFF. CDR3 in DNA: TGCAGTGCTAGGGGCGGGACTACCGGAAACAATGAGCAGTTCTTC.

This clonotype came up a few times. The chain is built from TRBV20-1 and TRBJ2-6; the match to TRBD1 covers 9 bases. CDR3 size: 18 residues. Germline loops: CDR1 DFQATT, CDR2 SNEGSKA (reference sequence). After removal of 3 bases from V and 1 base from J, the junction contained 10 bases not matched to a gene. This CDR3 is CSARTGTGRWSGANVLTF. As DNA, the CDR3 is TGCAGTGCTAGGACGGGGACAGGGCGGTGGTCTGGGGCCAACGTCCTGACTTTC.

This clonotype has more than one count but fewer than ten. The CDR3 coding sequence is TGTGCCAGCAGTTACTCGACTAGCGGCACCCGGGGTGATACGCAGTATTTT. It yields the protein CASSYSTSGTRGDTQYF. The chain joins TRBV6-6 to TRBJ2-3; 9 bases agree with TRBD2. Germline V gene lookup returns CDR1 MNHNY and CDR2 SVGAGI (reference sequence). The CDR3 runs 17 residues. V shed 0 bases and J 6 bases; nucleotides not matched to a gene: 10.

A remark on this clonotype: Likely a read error: the CDR3 ends without its conserved phenylalanine or tryptophan. The rearrangement uses TRBV20-1 and TRBJ1-6, with a possible D match to TRBD1 (5 bases). The germline gives CDR1 DFQATT, CDR2 SNEGSKA (reference sequence). V shed 5 bases and J shed 13 bases, with 18 bases lying between them. The CDR3 runs to 13 residues. The CDR3 sequence: CSALQEYGRPLHL. The CDR3 bases are TGCAGTGCTCTACAGGAGTACGGGCGCCCCCTCCACTTA.

For this clonotype: Compared with germline, one end of the junction differs, possibly owing to a read error. CDR3 in DNA: TGTACCAGCAGCTTAGGCTCGGGGGCGGAGCAGTACTTC. This codes for CTSSLGSGAEQYF. V and J are TRBV7-8 and TRBJ2-7; the D call may be TRBD1 or TRBD2 (6 bases each). CDR3 length equals 13 residues. Germline lookup yields CDR1 SGHVS and CDR2 FQNEAQ.

Comment on this clonotype: A junction boundary mismatches the germline segment, possibly from a read error. J is TRBJ1-6 and V is TRBV11-2; TRBD1 might be the D (6 bases). The CDR3 contains 20 residues. In germline, CDR1 is SGHAT, CDR2 FQNNGV. The CDR3 protein is CACSDRAPGRGGLNNSPLHF. The CDR3 coding sequence is TGTGCCTGCAGCGATCGGGCCCCGGGACGGGGGGGGCTAAATAATTCACCCCTCCACTTT.